This T cell receptor (beta chain) was obtained from a study of blood T cells in healthy people across ages. Then a second PCR, running about 7 to 11 cycles, was carried out with a sample-barcoded 5' primer and a J-beta primer mix. MiXCR, applied by TCRdb to the 5' RACE reads, yields one record per CDR3 protein. The repertoire holds around 1,000,000 distinct CDR3 sequences, with about 23% as singletons. Trimming removed 2 bases from V and 7 bases from J, with 11 bases in between. The germline gives CDR1 SEHNR, CDR2 FQNEAQ (reference sequence). The CDR3 loop spans 13 amino acids. Per-sample yields of isolated PBMCs were at least 7 million. These records were also assigned to another study, of T cells of mothers and their children. That publication notes: Addition of sample barcodes and 2-4 random nucleotides occurred through the M1S primer of the second PCR. Sequencing returned over 10 million TCR beta CDR3 reads per mother and 3 million to 3.5 million per child.

The sequence was collected from a girl aged 2 to 10 in good health. The specimen was blood. V and J are TRBV7-9 and TRBJ1-1, with unresolved D. The DNA of the CDR3 is TGTGCCAGCAGCTTATCAGTCACGATTGAAGCTTTCTTT. This sequence encodes CASSLSVTIEAFF.